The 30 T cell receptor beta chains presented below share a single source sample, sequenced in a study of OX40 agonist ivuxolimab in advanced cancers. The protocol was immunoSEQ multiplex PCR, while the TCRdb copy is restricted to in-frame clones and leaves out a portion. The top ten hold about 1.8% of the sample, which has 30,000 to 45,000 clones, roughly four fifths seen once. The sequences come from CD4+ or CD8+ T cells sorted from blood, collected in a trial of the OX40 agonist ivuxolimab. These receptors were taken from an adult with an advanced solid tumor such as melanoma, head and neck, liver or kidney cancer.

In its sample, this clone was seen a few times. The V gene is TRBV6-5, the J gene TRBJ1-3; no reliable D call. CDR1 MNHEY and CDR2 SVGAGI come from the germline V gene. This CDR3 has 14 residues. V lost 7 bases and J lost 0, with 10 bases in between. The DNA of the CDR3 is TGTGCCAGCATGTCCGGATACTCTGGAAACACCATATATTTT. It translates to CASMSGYSGNTIYF.

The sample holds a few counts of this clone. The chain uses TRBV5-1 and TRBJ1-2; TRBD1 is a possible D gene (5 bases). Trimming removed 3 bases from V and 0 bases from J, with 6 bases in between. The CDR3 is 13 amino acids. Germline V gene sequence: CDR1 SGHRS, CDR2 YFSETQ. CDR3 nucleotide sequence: TGCGCCAGCAGCTGGGGGACTAACTATGGCTACACCTTC. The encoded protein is CASSWGTNYGYTF.

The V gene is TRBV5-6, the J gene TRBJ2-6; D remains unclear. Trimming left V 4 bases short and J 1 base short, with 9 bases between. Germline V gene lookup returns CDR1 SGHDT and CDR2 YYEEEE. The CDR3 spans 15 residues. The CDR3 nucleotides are TGTGCCAGCAGCCCCGTTCGATCTGGGGCCAACGTCCTGACTTTC. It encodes CASSPVRSGANVLTF.

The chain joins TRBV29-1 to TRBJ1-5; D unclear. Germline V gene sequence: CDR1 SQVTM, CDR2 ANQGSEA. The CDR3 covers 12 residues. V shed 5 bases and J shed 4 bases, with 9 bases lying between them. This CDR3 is CSVPPRNQPQHF. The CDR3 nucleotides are TGCAGCGTTCCCCCCCGTAATCAGCCCCAGCATTTT.

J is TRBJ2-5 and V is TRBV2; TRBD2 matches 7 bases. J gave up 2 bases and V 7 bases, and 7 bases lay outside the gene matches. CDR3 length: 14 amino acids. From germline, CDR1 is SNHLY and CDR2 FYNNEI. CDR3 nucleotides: TGTGCCAGCAATCCGGGACTAATGCAAGAGACCCAGTACTTC. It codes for CASNPGLMQETQYF.

This CDR3 is CASSWGQGGEQYF. CDR3 in DNA: TGCGCCAGCAGCTGGGGACAGGGGGGCGAGCAGTACTTC. V usage is TRBV5-1 and J usage is TRBJ2-7; 11 positions match TRBD1. This CDR3 has 13 residues. V trimming: 3 bases; J trimming: 6 bases; junction bases outside the gene matches: 2. Germline loops: CDR1 SGHRS, CDR2 YFSETQ.

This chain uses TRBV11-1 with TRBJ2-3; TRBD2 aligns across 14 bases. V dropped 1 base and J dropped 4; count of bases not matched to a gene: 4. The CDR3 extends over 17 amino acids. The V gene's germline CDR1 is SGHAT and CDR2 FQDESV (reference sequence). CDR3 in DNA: TGTGCCAGCAGCTTAGGGACTAGCGGGAGGAACGCAGATACGCAGTATTTT. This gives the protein CASSLGTSGRNADTQYF.

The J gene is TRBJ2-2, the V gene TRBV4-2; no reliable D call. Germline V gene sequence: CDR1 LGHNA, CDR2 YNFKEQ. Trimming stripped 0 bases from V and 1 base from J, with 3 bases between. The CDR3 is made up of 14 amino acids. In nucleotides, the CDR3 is TGTGCCAGCAGCCAAGATGGGAACACCGGGGAGCTGTTTTTT. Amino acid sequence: CASSQDGNTGELFF.

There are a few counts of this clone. The CDR3 region is CASSQYSVAVNTGELFF. In nucleotides, the CDR3 is TGCGCCAGCAGCCAGTACTCGGTAGCGGTTAACACCGGGGAGCTGTTTTTT. V and J are TRBV4-1 and TRBJ2-2, with a weak D call TRBD2 (6 bases). V lost 3 bases, J lost 2 bases, and 16 bases lay in between. CDR1 MGHRA and CDR2 YSYEKL come from the germline V gene. CDR3 size: 17 residues.

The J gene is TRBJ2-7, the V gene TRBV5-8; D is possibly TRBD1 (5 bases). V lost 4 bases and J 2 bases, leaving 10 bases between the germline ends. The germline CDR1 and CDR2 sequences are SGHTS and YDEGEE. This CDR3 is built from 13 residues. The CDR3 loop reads CASSRTFTYEQYF. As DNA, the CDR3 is TGTGCCAGCAGCAGGACATTTACCTACGAGCAGTACTTC.

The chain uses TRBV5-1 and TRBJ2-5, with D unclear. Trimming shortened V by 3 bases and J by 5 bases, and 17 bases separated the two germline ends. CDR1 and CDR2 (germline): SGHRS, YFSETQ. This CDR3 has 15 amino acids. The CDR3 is CASSYTDGVLETQYF. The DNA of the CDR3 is TGCGCCAGCAGCTATACTGATGGGGTATTGGAGACCCAGTACTTC.

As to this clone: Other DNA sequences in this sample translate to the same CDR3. The CDR3 nucleotides read TGTGCCAGCACAGTGGATACGGACAATGAGCAGTTCTTC. Translated, it gives CASTVDTDNEQFF. The chain couples TRBV6-1 to TRBJ2-1; D remains ambiguous. Between the trimmed V and J ends, which lost 7 bases and 5 bases, there was a span of 12 bases. The CDR3 runs to 13 residues. Germline values: CDR1 MNHNS, CDR2 SASEGT.

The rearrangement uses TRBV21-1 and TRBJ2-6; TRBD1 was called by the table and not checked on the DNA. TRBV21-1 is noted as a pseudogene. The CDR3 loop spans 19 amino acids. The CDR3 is CASSKGVWGQGGGANVLTF. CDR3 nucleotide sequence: TGTGCCAGCAGCAAAGGAGTGTGGGGACAGGGAGGTGGGGCCAACGTCCTGACTTTC.

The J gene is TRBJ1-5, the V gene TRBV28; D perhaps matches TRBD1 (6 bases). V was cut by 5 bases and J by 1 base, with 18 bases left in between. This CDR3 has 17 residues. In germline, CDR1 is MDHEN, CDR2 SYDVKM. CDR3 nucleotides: TGTGCCAGCAGTCCGATCGGGGCAGGGGAAAGCAATCAGCCCCAGCATTTT. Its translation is CASSPIGAGESNQPQHF.

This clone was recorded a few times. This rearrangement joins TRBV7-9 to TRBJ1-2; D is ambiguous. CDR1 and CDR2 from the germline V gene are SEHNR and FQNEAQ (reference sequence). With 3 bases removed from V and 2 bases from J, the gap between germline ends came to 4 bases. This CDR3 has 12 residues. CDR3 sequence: CASSFLNYGYTF. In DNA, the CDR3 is TGTGCCAGCAGCTTTCTCAACTATGGCTACACCTTC.

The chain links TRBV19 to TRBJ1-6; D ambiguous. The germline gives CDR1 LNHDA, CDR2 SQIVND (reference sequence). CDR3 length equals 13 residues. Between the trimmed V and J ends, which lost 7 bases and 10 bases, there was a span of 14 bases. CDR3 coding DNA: TGTGCCAGTACAGACTACCCGGGGTCACCCCTCCACTTT. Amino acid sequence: CASTDYPGSPLHF.

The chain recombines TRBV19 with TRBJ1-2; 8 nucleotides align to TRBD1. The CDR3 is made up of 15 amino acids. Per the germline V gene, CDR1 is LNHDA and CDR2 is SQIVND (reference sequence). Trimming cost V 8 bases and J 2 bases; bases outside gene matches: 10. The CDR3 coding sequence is TGTGCCAGTCGACGGACAGGGATAGAAAACTATGGCTACACCTTC. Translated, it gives CASRRTGIENYGYTF.

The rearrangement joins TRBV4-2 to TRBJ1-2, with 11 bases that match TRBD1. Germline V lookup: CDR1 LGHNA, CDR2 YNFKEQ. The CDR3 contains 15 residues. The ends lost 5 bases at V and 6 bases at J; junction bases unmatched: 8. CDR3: CASSWVPGQGDGYTF. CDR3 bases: TGTGCCAGCAGCTGGGTCCCGGGACAGGGGGATGGCTACACCTTC.

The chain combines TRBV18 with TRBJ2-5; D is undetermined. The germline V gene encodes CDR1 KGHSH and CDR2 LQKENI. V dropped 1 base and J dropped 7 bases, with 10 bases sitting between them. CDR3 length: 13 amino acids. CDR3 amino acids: CASSPRGLGTQYF. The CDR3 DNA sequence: TGTGCCAGCTCACCACGAGGCTTAGGGACCCAGTACTTC.

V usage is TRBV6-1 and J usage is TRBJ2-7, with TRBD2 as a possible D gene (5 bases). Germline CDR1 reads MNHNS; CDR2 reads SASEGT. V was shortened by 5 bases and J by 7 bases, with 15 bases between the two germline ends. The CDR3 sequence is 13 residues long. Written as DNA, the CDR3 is TGTGCCAGCAGTTCGGCACTTACGGGGGAGCAGTACTTC. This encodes CASSSALTGEQYF.

CDR3 coding DNA: TGTGCCAGCAGCTTAAGCGGGGGCTCCTACAATGAGCAGTTCTTC. It translates to CASSLSGGSYNEQFF. The chain has TRBV11-2 and TRBJ2-1, with TRBD2 matching over 8 bases. The germline V gene has CDR1 SGHAT and CDR2 FQNNGV. V was clipped by 2 bases and J by 0 bases; unmatched bases: 0. The CDR3 consists of 15 residues.

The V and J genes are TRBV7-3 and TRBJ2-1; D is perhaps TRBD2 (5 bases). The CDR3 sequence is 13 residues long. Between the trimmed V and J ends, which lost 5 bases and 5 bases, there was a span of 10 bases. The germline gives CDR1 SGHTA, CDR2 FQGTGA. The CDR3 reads CASSQSGNNEQFF. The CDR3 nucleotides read TGTGCCAGCAGCCAGAGCGGAAACAATGAGCAGTTCTTC.

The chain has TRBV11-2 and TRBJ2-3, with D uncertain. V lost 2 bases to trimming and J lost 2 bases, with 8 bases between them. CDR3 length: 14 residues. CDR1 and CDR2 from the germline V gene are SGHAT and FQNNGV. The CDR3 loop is CASSLYSNTDTQYF. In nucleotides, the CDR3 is TGTGCCAGCAGCTTATACAGCAACACAGATACGCAGTATTTT.

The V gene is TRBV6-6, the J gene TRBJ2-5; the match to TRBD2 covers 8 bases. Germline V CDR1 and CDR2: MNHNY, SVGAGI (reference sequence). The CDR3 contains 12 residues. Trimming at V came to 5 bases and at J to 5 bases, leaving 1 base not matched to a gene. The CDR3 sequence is CASSRGGETQYF. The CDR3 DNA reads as TGTGCCAGCAGTCGGGGGGGTGAGACCCAGTACTTC.

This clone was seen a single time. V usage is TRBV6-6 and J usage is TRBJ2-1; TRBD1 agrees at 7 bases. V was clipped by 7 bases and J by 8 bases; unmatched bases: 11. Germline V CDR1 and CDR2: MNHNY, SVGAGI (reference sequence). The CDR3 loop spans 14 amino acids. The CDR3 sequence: CASTDKYRGHEQFF. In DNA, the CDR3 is TGTGCCAGCACCGACAAATACAGGGGTCATGAGCAGTTCTTC.

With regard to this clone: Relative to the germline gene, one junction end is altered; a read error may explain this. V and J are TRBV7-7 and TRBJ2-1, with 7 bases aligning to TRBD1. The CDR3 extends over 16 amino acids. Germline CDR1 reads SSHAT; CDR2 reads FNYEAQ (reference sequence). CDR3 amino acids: CASSLRWDSKYNEQFF. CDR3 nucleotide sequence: TGTGCTAGCAGCTTACGGTGGGACAGCAAATACAATGAGCAGTTCTTC.

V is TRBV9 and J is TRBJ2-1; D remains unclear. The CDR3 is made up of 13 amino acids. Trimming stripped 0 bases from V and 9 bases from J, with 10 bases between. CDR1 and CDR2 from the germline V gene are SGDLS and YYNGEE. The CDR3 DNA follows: TGTGCCAGCAGCGTAGTCGGTTCCCCTGAGCAGTTCTTC. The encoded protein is CASSVVGSPEQFF.

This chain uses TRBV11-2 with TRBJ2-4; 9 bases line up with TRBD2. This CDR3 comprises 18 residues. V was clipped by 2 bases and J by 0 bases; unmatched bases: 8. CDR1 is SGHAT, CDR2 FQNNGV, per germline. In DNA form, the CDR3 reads TGTGCCAGCAGCTTACTAGCGGGACCCACCCCAGCCAAAAACATTCAGTACTTC. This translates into CASSLLAGPTPAKNIQYF.

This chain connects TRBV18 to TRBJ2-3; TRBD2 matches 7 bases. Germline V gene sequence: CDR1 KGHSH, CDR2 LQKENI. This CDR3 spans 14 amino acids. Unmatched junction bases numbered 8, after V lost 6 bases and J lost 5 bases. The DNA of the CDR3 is TGTGCCAGCTCCCCGACTGGGGGGGGAGATACGCAGTATTTT. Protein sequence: CASSPTGGGDTQYF.

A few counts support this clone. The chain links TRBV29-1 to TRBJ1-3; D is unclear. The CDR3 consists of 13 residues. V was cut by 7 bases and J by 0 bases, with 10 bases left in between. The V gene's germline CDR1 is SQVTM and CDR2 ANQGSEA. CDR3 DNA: TGCAGCGGACAACAGACCTCTGGAAACACCATATATTTT. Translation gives CSGQQTSGNTIYF.